This T cell receptor (beta chain) was retrieved from a study of blood T cell repertoires in COVID-19. The overall study: Acute-phase and convalescent COVID-19 samples originated in the United States, Italy and Spain. The analysed material was cDNA or gDNA that came from T cells, B-cell-depleted T cells, or PBMCs.

Here immunoSEQ multiplex PCR was the method, and the copy in TCRdb shows in-frame clones only, minus some. The sample gives approximately 300,000 clones, approximately 90% of which show up once; 6.3% is in the top ten. It was during active infection that Seattle patients were enrolled and then longitudinally followed. Germline CDR1 reads MGHRA; CDR2 reads YSYEKL. This CDR3 has 15 residues. After removal of 3 bases from V and 4 bases from J, the junction contained 4 bases not matched to a gene. The specimen sequenced was peripheral blood. The genes are TRBV4-1 and TRBJ1-4; 8 bases are a match to TRBD1. This clonotype was obtained from a woman aged 45-60 years with COVID-19, enrolled during active disease. The CDR3 sequence is CASSHADRDNEKLFF. CDR3 bases: TGCGCCAGCAGCCATGCGGACAGGGATAATGAAAAACTGTTTTTT.